The 10 T cell receptor beta chains reported below all come from one sample, sequenced in a study of T cells after yellow fever vaccination (dated by TCRdb to about 2019). Libraries came from 5' RACE. Sequencer: Illumina NovaSeq 6000. TCRdb trimmed public reads at Q25 via fastp, called clones via MiXCR and kept in-frame beta chains. Rows are combined by CDR3 protein, so each entry shows the most common genes and DNA. For this sample there are 150,000 to 200,000 distinct CDR3 sequences; 9.3% appear just once. Roughly 33% of the sample is in the top ten clones. Reading the label with the study, this specimen's treatment or condition is: live attenuated yellow fever vaccine strain. The sequenced sample was CD8+ T cells sorted from PBMCs, obtained 45 days after the yellow fever booster vaccination. The receptors derive from a man aged 18 to 30 who received the YFV17D yellow fever vaccine.

This clonotype was detected only a few times. V is TRBV6-5 and J is TRBJ2-1, with 9 bases identical to TRBD2. The CDR3 contains 16 residues. Germline V gene sequence: CDR1 MNHEY, CDR2 SVGAGI. Trimming took 5 bases from V and 4 from J; bases not matched to a gene: 9. In DNA, the CDR3 is TGTGCCAGCAGTGCCCTTCTAGCGGGGAGTTACAATGAGCAGTTCTTC. Translating it yields CASSALLAGSYNEQFF.

This clonotype was counted a few times. The chain is built from TRBV27 and TRBJ2-1, with TRBD1 matching over 7 bases. CDR3 size: 15 residues. Germline V gives CDR1 MNHEY, CDR2 SMNVEV (reference sequence). Germline trimming cut 5 bases from V and 5 bases from J; bases unmatched to any gene: 9. CDR3 residues: CASSPGQQSHNEQFF. CDR3 sequence (DNA): TGTGCCAGCAGTCCGGGACAGCAATCTCACAATGAGCAGTTCTTC.

This clonotype has more than one count but fewer than ten. The rearrangement uses TRBV5-1 and TRBJ2-5, with 7 bases lining up with TRBD1. Germline V gene lookup returns CDR1 SGHRS and CDR2 YFSETQ. The trim removed 4 bases at V and 0 bases at J, leaving 3 bases unmatched. CDR3 length equals 14 residues. CDR3 protein: CASSKGQYQETQYF. In DNA, the CDR3 is TGCGCCAGCAGCAAGGGACAGTACCAAGAGACCCAGTACTTC.

CDR3 DNA sequence: TGTGCCAGCAGCGGCCAGGTTGGGGCGGCATCCTACGAGCAGTACTTC. Protein: CASSGQVGAASYEQYF. The V and J genes are TRBV9 and TRBJ2-7; a weak D match, TRBD1 (5 bases). V gave up 3 bases and J gave up 1 base, with 17 bases separating them. The CDR3 spans 16 residues. Germline values: CDR1 SGDLS, CDR2 YYNGEE.

This rearrangement joins TRBV18 to TRBJ2-7; TRBD1 aligns across 8 bases. The length of the CDR3 is 15 residues. Per germline, CDR1 KGHSH and CDR2 LQKENI. Losses at the gene ends were 4 bases for V and 1 base for J; bases not matched to a gene: 6. Written as DNA, the CDR3 is TGTGCCAGCTCACGCGGACAGGGATCGTCCTACGAGCAGTACTTC. Translating gives CASSRGQGSSYEQYF. Together with reference TRBV18 and TRBJ2-7, the CDR3 gives the full variable domain: NAGVMQNPRHLVRRRGQEARLRCSPMKGHSHVYWYRQLPEEGLKFMVYLQKENIIDESGMPKERFSAEFPKEGPSILRIQQVVRGDSAAYFCASSRGQGSSYEQYFGPGTRLTVT.

This clonotype was counted only a few times. The J gene is TRBJ2-7, the V gene TRBV27, with 7 bases identical to TRBD2. CDR1 MNHEY and CDR2 SMNVEV come from the germline V gene (reference sequence). This CDR3 has 14 amino acids. V lost 1 base and J lost 3; bases outside the gene matches: 3. The CDR3 sequence is CASSLYGGGYEQYF. DNA for the CDR3: TGTGCCAGCAGTTTATATGGCGGGGGCTACGAGCAGTACTTC.

This clonotype was recorded many times. The chain couples TRBV6-5 to TRBJ2-3; possible D gene TRBD2, 6 bases. CDR1 MNHEY and CDR2 SVGAGI come from the germline V gene. This CDR3 contains 14 residues. The V end lost 4 bases, the J end lost 2 bases, and 10 bases lay between the germline ends. The CDR3 protein is CASSSGLTTDTQYF. CDR3 DNA: TGTGCCAGCAGTTCAGGACTAACCACAGATACGCAGTATTTT.

J is TRBJ2-4 and V is TRBV29-1; weak D call: TRBD1 (7 bases). The CDR3 runs to 14 residues. Germline CDR1 reads SQVTM; CDR2 reads ANQGSEA. The V end was cut by 7 bases, the J end by 3 bases, with 16 bases between. The CDR3 is CSAGTAGGKNIQYF. The CDR3 region has the DNA TGCAGCGCTGGGACAGCCGGGGGCAAAAACATTCAGTACTTC.

The chain couples TRBV12-3 or TRBV12-4 to TRBJ1-4; D not resolved. The CDR3 runs to 13 residues. Trimming shortened V by 7 bases and J by 8 bases, and 14 bases separated the two germline ends. CDR3 nucleotide sequence: TGTGCCAGCAAAGGAGGACTGGGAGAAAAACTGTTTTTT. Residues: CASKGGLGEKLFF.

The genes are TRBV29-1 and TRBJ2-2, with TRBD1 matching 10 bases. The CDR3 runs to 15 residues. The germline V gene encodes CDR1 SQVTM and CDR2 ANQGSEA. The J segment lost 7 bases and the V segment lost 0 bases, leaving 5 bases of the junction unmatched. In nucleotides, the CDR3 is TGCAGCGTTGAAGATTGGACAGGGGGAAGCGGGGAGCTGTTTTTT. Amino acid sequence: CSVEDWTGGSGELFF.